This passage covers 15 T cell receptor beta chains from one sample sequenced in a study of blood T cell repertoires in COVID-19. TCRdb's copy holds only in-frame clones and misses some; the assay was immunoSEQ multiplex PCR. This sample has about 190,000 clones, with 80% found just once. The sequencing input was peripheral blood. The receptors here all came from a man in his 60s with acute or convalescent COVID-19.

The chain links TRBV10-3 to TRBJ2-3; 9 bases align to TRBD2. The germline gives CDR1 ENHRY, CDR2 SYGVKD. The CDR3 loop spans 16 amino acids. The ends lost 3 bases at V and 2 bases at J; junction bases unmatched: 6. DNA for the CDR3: TGTGCCATCAGTGATAGGCGGGGGGGCGACACAGATACGCAGTATTTT. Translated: CAISDRRGGDTDTQYF.

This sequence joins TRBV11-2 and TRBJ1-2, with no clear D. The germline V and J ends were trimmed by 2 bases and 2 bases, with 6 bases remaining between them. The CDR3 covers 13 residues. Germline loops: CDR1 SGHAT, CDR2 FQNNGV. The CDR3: CASSLSGNYGYTF. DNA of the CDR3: TGTGCCAGCAGCTTATCGGGAAACTATGGCTACACCTTC.

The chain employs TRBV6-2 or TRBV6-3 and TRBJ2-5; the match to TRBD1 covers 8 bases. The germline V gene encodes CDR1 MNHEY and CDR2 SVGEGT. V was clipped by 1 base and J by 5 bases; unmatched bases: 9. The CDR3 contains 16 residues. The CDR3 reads CASSYFLGQGRETQYF. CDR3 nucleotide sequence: TGTGCCAGCAGTTACTTTCTCGGACAGGGCCGGGAGACCCAGTACTTC.

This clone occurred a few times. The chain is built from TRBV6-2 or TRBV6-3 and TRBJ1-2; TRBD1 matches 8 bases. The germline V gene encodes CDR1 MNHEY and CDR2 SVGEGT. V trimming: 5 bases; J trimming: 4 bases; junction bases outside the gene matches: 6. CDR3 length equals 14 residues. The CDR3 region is CASSGYGQGYGYTF. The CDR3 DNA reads TGTGCCAGCAGTGGATACGGACAGGGCTATGGCTACACCTTC.

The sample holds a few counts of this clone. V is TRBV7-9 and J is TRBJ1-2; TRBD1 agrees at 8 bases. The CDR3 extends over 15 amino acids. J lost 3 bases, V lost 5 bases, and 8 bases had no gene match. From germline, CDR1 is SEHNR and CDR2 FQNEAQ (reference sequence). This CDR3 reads CASSPWTGTDYGYTF. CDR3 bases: TGTGCCAGCAGCCCTTGGACAGGGACTGACTATGGCTACACCTTC.

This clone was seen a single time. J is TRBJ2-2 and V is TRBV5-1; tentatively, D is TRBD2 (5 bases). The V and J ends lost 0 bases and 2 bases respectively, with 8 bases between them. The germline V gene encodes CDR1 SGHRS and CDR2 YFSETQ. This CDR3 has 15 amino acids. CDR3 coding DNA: TGCGCCAGCAGCTTGGCGGGATCTAACACCGGGGAGCTGTTTTTT. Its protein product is CASSLAGSNTGELFF.

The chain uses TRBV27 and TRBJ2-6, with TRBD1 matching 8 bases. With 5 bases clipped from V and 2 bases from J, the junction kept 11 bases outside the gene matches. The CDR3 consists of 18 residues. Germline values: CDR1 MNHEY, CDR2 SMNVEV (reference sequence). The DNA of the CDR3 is TGTGCCAGCAGTACAAGACAGGGGAAGGGAACTGGGGCCAACGTCCTGACTTTC. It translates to CASSTRQGKGTGANVLTF.

The CDR3 nucleotides read TGTGCCAGCAGTAGGGGGACAGGCGATGAAAAACTGTTTTTT. This encodes CASSRGTGDEKLFF. The rearrangement uses TRBV3-1 (or the pseudogene TRBV3-2) and TRBJ1-4; TRBD1 aligns across 8 bases. Germline assignment: CDR1 LGHDT and CDR2 YNNKEL (reference sequence). The length of the CDR3 is 14 residues. Unmatched junction bases numbered 6, after V lost 6 bases and J lost 6 bases.

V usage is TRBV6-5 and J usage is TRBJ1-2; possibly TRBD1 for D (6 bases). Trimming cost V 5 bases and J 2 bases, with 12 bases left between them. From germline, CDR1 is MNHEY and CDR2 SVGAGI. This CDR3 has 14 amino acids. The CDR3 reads CASSQDRANYGYTF. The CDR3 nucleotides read TGTGCCAGCAGTCAGGACAGAGCAAACTATGGCTACACCTTC.

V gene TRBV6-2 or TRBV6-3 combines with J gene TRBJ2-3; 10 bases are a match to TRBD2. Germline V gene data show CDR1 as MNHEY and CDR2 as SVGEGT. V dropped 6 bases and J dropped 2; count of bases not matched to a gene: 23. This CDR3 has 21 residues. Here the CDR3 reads CASSTPVAGGRPKIHTDTQYF. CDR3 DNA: TGTGCCAGCAGCACCCCCGTAGCGGGAGGAAGACCTAAGATTCACACAGATACGCAGTATTTT.

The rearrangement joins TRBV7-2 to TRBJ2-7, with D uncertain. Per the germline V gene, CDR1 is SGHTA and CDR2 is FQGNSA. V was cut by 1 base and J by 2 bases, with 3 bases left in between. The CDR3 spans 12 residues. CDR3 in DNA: TGTGCCAGCAGCTTAGGAGCCTACGAGCAGTACTTC. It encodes CASSLGAYEQYF.

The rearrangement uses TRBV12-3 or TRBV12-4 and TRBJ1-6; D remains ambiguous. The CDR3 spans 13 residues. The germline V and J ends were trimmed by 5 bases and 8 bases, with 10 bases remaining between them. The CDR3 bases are TGTGCCAGCAGTGCGCGCGGGGATTCACCCCTCCACTTT. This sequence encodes CASSARGDSPLHF.

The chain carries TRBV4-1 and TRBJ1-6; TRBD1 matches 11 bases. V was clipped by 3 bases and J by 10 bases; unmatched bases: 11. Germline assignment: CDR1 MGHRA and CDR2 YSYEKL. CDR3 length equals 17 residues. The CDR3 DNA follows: TGCGCCAGCAGCCAGGCCCGGGGACAGGGGGTAGAGTCACCCCTCCACTTT. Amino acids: CASSQARGQGVESPLHF.

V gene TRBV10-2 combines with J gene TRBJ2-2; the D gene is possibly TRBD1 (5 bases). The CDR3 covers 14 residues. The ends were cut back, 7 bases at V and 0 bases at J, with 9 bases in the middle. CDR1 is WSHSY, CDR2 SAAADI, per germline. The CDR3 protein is CASIGAANTGELFF. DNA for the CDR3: TGCGCCAGCATTGGGGCAGCGAACACCGGGGAGCTGTTTTTT.

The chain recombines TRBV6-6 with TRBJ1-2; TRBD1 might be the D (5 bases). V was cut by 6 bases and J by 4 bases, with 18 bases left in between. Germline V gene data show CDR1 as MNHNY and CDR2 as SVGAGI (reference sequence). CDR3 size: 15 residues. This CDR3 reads CASSPGGFSRYGYTF. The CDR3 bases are TGTGCCAGCAGCCCTGGGGGGTTTTCACGCTATGGCTACACCTTC.